Sequencing of this TCR beta chain was carried out in a study of naive and memory T cell subsets. TCR cDNA received a 3' ligated oligonucleotide that carried a UMI. Input was roughly 1 to 1000 ng of DNase-treated total RNA without cell sorting. Four PCR rounds used nested alpha and beta constant region primers plus the SP2 primer. Reverse transcription of blood and skin TCR RNA was primed at alpha and beta constant regions. Using its own MiXCR run on the 5' RACE reads, TCRdb lists one record per CDR3 protein. Among about 62,000 distinct CDR3 sequences listed, approximately 8% were seen once. The clonotype was recovered from a female donor in good health.

The CDR3 DNA sequence: TGTGCCAGCAGTGAGGGCTACACAGCCCCCCTCCACTTT. This gives the protein CASSEGYTAPLHF. The V call is TRBV2, the J call TRBJ1-6; D ambiguous. V was trimmed by 3 bases and J by 13 bases, leaving 13 bases between them. Germline loops: CDR1 SNHLY, CDR2 FYNNEI. This CDR3 comprises 13 residues.